One sample yielded the 2 T cell receptor beta chains listed below, sequenced in a study of response to subunit inactivated influenza vaccine. Each CDR3 protein is one row after TCRdb ran MiXCR on the RT-PCR reads. The data hold hundreds of thousands of distinct CDR3 sequences, with 6% to 9% observed a single time. This material consisted of PBMCs from blood, taken less than 30 months after vaccination. The receptor set was obtained from a man aged 50 to 69 who received an inactivated influenza vaccine.

This clonotype was recorded at least ten times. V and J are TRBV12-3 or TRBV12-4 and TRBJ1-1, with 8 bases aligning to TRBD1. Trimming took 5 bases from V and 4 from J; bases not matched to a gene: 9. This CDR3 has 15 residues. The CDR3: CASSLQGVRGTEAFF. The CDR3, as DNA: TGTGCCAGCAGTCTACAGGGGGTGCGGGGCACTGAAGCTTTCTTT.

The gene calls are TRBV12-3 or TRBV12-4 and TRBJ2-3, with D perhaps being TRBD1 or TRBD2 (5 bases each). V shed 5 bases and J shed 5 bases, with 20 bases lying between them. The CDR3 is 16 amino acids. The CDR3 loop is CASSQGTVDLGDTQYF. CDR3 DNA: TGTGCCAGCAGTCAAGGGACCGTGGACTTAGGAGATACGCAGTATTTT.